This entry features one T cell receptor beta chain sequence. This CDR3 spans 14 amino acids. Unmatched junction bases numbered 3, after V lost 2 bases and J lost 7 bases. Germline V gene data show CDR1 as MNHNS and CDR2 as SASEGT. Amplification used 60 Vbeta primers and 13 Jbeta primers. Assay: immunoSEQ multiplex PCR; the TCRdb copy retains only in-frame clones and omits some. The sample consists of 130,000 or so clones, about three fifths of them appearing once. The sample belongs to a study of cytomegalovirus exposure and HLA in healthy donors. The sequence came from a woman aged 40 to 50 in good health and CMV-seropositive. The sample was PBMCs. The chain joins TRBV6-1 to TRBJ2-1; TRBD1 agrees at 9 bases. CDR3 DNA sequence: TGTGCCAGCAGTGAAATCGGGACAGGGAATGAGCAGTTCTTC. This gives the protein CASSEIGTGNEQFF.